Given below is one T cell receptor beta chain in context. Its antigen is still unknown. HCMV serostatus was determined by detecting HCMV-specific IgG in serum with a commercial ELISA kit. Ficoll density gradient centrifugation was used to isolate peripheral blood mononuclear cells from blood. The sample is drawn from a study of T cells expressing NK-cell markers (dated by TCRdb to 2018 to 2020). About the investigation overall: Fewer than ten donors provided sorted CD3+CD56+NKG2C+, CD3+CD56+NKG2C- and CD3+CD56-NKG2C+ T-cell subsets, whose TCR beta-chain repertoires were profiled. The libraries were sequenced on Illumina HiSeq 2000/2500, MiSeq or NextSeq, producing 2 x 150 bp reads. Randomly selected healthy volunteers, three men and five women, were used as the eight sequenced donors. Among the eight sequenced donors, seven were HCMV-seropositive and one was HCMV-seronegative. Overall study results and their limits: Those dominant clonotypes were again the most abundant among CD3+CD56-NKG2C+ cells in a few donors, at roughly 28.3-65%. Whether the expanded NKG2C-expressing T cell clones were specific for HCMV antigens remained unclear. In roughly six donors, the dominant CD3+CD56+NKG2C+ clonotypes ranked among the top 10 CD8+ clonotypes, making up about 1.0-7.5% of CD8+ T cells.

Sequenced using an Illumina HiSeq 2000. TCR beta cDNA libraries were made by 5'RACE template switching that added a universal primer site and unique molecular identifiers. Synthesis of cDNA was primed from the TCR beta constant segment and was followed by two consecutive PCR amplification steps. Per the original workflow: MIGEC was used to demultiplex reads and group the reads by UMI, and MiTCR was used to assemble and quantify clonotypes. To exclude erroneous sequences, any TCR cDNA sequence not supported by at least two reads was discarded. The tcR package was used for downstream repertoire analysis, with clonotypes matched between fractions based on CDR3 nucleotide sequence plus V segment. VDJmatch was used to annotate antigen specificity against VDJdb, with one amino acid substitution in CDR3 permitted. TCRdb reprocessed the reads and lists each CDR3 protein sequence as a single entry, with no DNA. TCRdb assigned the V and J calls; the authors' analysis was not used. This sample's clone table shows 400,000 to 500,000 distinct CDR3 sequences. 7.3% of the sample rests with the top ten.

The sequence was obtained from a woman between 18 and 70 years old in good health. Material for sequencing was blood T cells: a sorted CD56 or NKG2C T cell subset, CD4+ or CD8+ T cells, or bulk PBMC T cells (not recorded which).

The CDR3: CASSLSGLAGELLNTGELFF. This sequence uses TRBV11-2 and TRBJ2-2; the D call from TCRdb, TRBD2, cannot be confirmed without DNA. Taken from cysteine to phenylalanine, the CDR3 has 20 residues. No DNA is listed. CDR1 and CDR2 are drawn from the germline V gene: SGHAT, FQNNGV. Extended through the reference TRBV11-2 and TRBJ2-2 proteins, this CDR3 yields the full variable domain: EAGVAQSPRYKIIEKRQSVAFWCNPISGHATLYWYQQILGQGPKLLIQFQNNGVVDDSQLPKDRFSAERLKGVDSTLKIQPAKLEDSAVYLCASSLSGLAGELLNTGELFFGEGSRLTVL.